This passage covers 14 T cell receptor beta chains from one sample sequenced in a study of T cell responses to AZD1222 COVID-19 vaccine. TCRdb's copy holds only in-frame clones and misses some; the assay was immunoSEQ multiplex PCR. The table shows 90,000 to 120,000 clones, with 70% to 90% occurring only once. The source was peripheral blood, collected 28 days after the second AZD1222 dose. Receptor source: an adult who received the AZD1222 COVID-19 vaccine.

The CDR3 sequence is CASSPNLNEKLFF. The CDR3 DNA reads as TGTGCCAGCAGCCCGAATTTAAATGAAAAACTGTTTTTT. The chain carries TRBV12-3 or TRBV12-4 and TRBJ1-4; no clear D gene. The V end lost 6 bases, the J end lost 5 bases, and 10 bases lay between the germline ends. This CDR3 spans 13 amino acids.

DNA for the CDR3: TGTGCCAGCAGCTCCGGGACAGGGTTTGGCGAGCAGTACTTC. Translation gives CASSSGTGFGEQYF. The chain is built from TRBV13 and TRBJ2-7; 9 nucleotides align to TRBD1. Germline V gives CDR1 PRHDT, CDR2 FYEKMQ (reference sequence). The CDR3 is 14 amino acids. V was clipped by 4 bases and J by 6 bases; unmatched bases: 7.

The J gene is TRBJ1-2, the V gene TRBV9; D remains ambiguous. This CDR3 is 13 amino acids long. Trimming shortened V by 4 bases and J by 2 bases, and 9 bases separated the two germline ends. The germline V gene has CDR1 SGDLS and CDR2 YYNGEE. This chain's CDR3 is CASSPGRNYGYTF. CDR3 nucleotides: TGTGCCAGCAGCCCAGGACGGAACTATGGCTACACCTTC.

The rearrangement links TRBV4-2 to TRBJ2-1; D is unclear. V lost 1 base, J lost 10 bases, and 14 bases lay in between. CDR3 length: 14 residues. Germline CDR1 is LGHNA and CDR2 is YNFKEQ. The CDR3 is CASSQGPTAREQFF. The CDR3 coding sequence is TGTGCCAGCAGCCAAGGGCCCACAGCGCGAGAGCAGTTCTTC.

The rearrangement links TRBV29-1 to TRBJ2-5; unclear D gene. From germline, CDR1 is SQVTM and CDR2 ANQGSEA. The V gene lost 4 bases and the J gene lost 7 bases, with 7 bases spanning the gap. The CDR3 is 10 residues long. This CDR3 is CSVVGRTQYF. CDR3 nucleotides: TGCAGCGTTGTAGGGCGGACCCAGTACTTC.

The rearrangement links TRBV10-3 to TRBJ2-7, with D perhaps TRBD1 or TRBD2 (5 bases each). Germline CDR1 and CDR2: ENHRY and SYGVKD. This CDR3 has 14 amino acids. V shed 3 bases and J shed 5 bases, with 14 bases lying between them. CDR3 region: CAISDPGSRDEQYF. The CDR3 bases are TGTGCCATCAGTGACCCGGGGTCCAGGGACGAGCAGTACTTC.

The chain joins TRBV19 to TRBJ2-2, with D unresolved. Germline V gene data show CDR1 as LNHDA and CDR2 as SQIVND (reference sequence). Trimming left V 6 bases short and J 6 bases short, with 5 bases between. The CDR3 sequence is 11 residues long. The CDR3 DNA is TGTGCCAGTAGAGGTTCCGGGGAGCTGTTTTTT. Residues: CASRGSGELFF.

This chain links TRBV7-2 with TRBJ2-5; possibly TRBD1 or TRBD2 for D (7 bases each). Trimming left V 4 bases short and J 4 bases short, with 19 bases between. The germline CDR1 and CDR2 sequences are SGHTA and FQGNSA. This CDR3 region has 16 residues. CDR3 coding DNA: TGTGCCAGCAGCTCCATATATTTCAGGGGGGGAGAGACCCAGTACTTC. It yields the protein CASSSIYFRGGETQYF.

This rearrangement joins TRBV9 to TRBJ2-2, with 8 bases fitting TRBD1. The CDR3 covers 15 residues. With 4 bases clipped from V and 6 bases from J, the junction kept 8 bases outside the gene matches. The germline CDR1 and CDR2 sequences are SGDLS and YYNGEE. CDR3 coding DNA: TGTGCCAGCAGCTACGTACAGGGGGAAGCCGGGGAGCTGTTTTTT. Translating it yields CASSYVQGEAGELFF.

The CDR3 bases are TGTGCCAGCAGCCCCGAACTCGGAGTCTCCTACGAGCAGTACTTC. Translation gives CASSPELGVSYEQYF. This chain connects TRBV7-3 to TRBJ2-7; D is unresolved. CDR1 and CDR2 (germline): SGHTA, FQGTGA. The CDR3 has 15 residues. V dropped 5 bases and J dropped 0 bases, with 14 bases sitting between them. Full variable domain (outside the CDR3, taken from reference TRBV7-3 and TRBJ2-7): GAGVSQTPSNKVTEKGKYVELRCDPISGHTALYWYRQSLGQGPEFLIYFQGTGAADDSGLPNDRFFAVRPEGSVSTLKIQRTERGDSAVYLCASSPELGVSYEQYFGPGTRLTVT.

The chain carries TRBV20-1 and TRBJ2-7; 8 bases align to TRBD1. V shed 3 bases, J shed 6 bases, and the junction held 13 bases outside the gene matches. Germline values: CDR1 DFQATT, CDR2 SNEGSKA (reference sequence). The CDR3 length is 15 residues. The CDR3 loop reads CSASAPGQGIGEQYF. For the CDR3, the DNA is TGCAGTGCTAGTGCCCCCGGACAGGGCATTGGCGAGCAGTACTTC.

The chain carries TRBV7-9 and TRBJ1-1, with D possibly TRBD1 on 6 matching bases. CDR1 SEHNR and CDR2 FQNEAQ come from the germline V gene (reference sequence). The CDR3 loop spans 13 amino acids. Trimming shortened V by 5 bases and J by 11 bases, and 18 bases separated the two germline ends. CDR3 bases: TGTGCCAGCAGCACCGCAGGGGCCAGGGTGGCTTTCTTT. It specifies CASSTAGARVAFF.

This chain connects TRBV27 to TRBJ2-5, with TRBD2 matching 7 bases. The CDR3 consists of 15 residues. Germline V gene data show CDR1 as MNHEY and CDR2 as SMNVEV (reference sequence). V shed 5 bases, J shed 5 bases, and the junction held 11 bases outside the gene matches. The CDR3 DNA sequence: TGTGCCAGCAGTCTCCTTACGGGGGGATACGAGACCCAGTACTTC. Translated: CASSLLTGGYETQYF.

The chain links TRBV10-2 to TRBJ1-4; D is possibly TRBD1 (6 bases). Trimming pared 6 bases from V and 4 bases from J, leaving 15 bases between. The CDR3 is made up of 15 amino acids. Germline assignment: CDR1 WSHSY and CDR2 SAAADI. The CDR3 here is CASRTGAGNNEKLFF. The CDR3 nucleotides are TGCGCCAGCAGGACGGGGGCAGGGAATAATGAAAAACTGTTTTTT.